This T cell receptor beta chain was identified in a study of shared clonotypes between healthy human individuals (dated by TCRdb to the early 2020s). About the study as a whole: The cohort included three men and a couple of women between 18 and 49 years of age. For each donor, three plates each were used for CD4 naive and CD4 memory, two plates were used for CD8 naive, and one plate was used for CD8 memory. Blood TCR repertoires of roughly five healthy adults were deeply sequenced to estimate repertoire size and the extent of clonotype sharing between individuals. To increase sequencing depth and limit assay-specific biases, TCR repertoire library preparation and sequencing were carried out by different laboratories using diverse techniques. Leukapheresis yielded between about 0.9 and 9 billion PBMCs per donor.

TCR CDR3 regions were amplified from genomic DNA by multiplex PCR using the deep immunoSEQ assay. For each cell subset, the extracted genomic DNA was distributed evenly across all wells of several immunoSEQ 96-well plates, and each plate served as one replicate. Each replicate PCR for sorted subsets received about 0.2 ug genomic DNA, equal to about 30,000 T cell genomes. Purified libraries were quantified with a Qubit 3.0 fluorometer, sized on a Bioanalyzer 2100, and re-quantified with the KAPA Library Quantification kit. Every immunoSEQ 96-well plate was sequenced on a dedicated single-read 150-cycle Illumina NextSeq 550 flow cell. The original pipeline was this. Because the immunoSEQ output held only junctional sequences and lacked quality scores, the filtering could not match the filtering applied to full-length reads. Sequences were annotated with PyIR, a Python wrapper for IgBLAST v1.9, using IMGT germline references to assign V/J genes and CDR3. Reads were removed for weak V/J assignments (E-value above 1e-6), missing CDR3, stop codons, out-of-frame junctions, or ambiguous translated residues. V3J clonotypes were defined as sequences sharing the same inferred V gene, J gene, and CDR3 amino acid sequence. To compute the percentage overlap between repertoires, the number of shared unique clonotypes was divided by the size of the smaller repertoire. RTK rarefaction, the Chao1 estimator, and Recon v2.1 estimates of unobserved clonotypes were used to assess repertoire richness. Generation probabilities for all TCRbeta clonotypes obtained by the gDNA method from a handful of donors were computed using OLGA. This is the immuneACCESS table as TCRdb keeps it, with only in-frame sequences that have V and J called. A part of the clones is gone; compared with another copy, unresolved V genes explain less than half, and the rest is unexplained. That table gives V, J and clone size, and the DNA gave D and trimming. The sample records a few million clones, around 92% of which are singletons. The top ten clonotypes cover approximately 0.39% of the sample.

Results and caveats for the whole study, not just this receptor: Because the study included a small number of donors, the genetic and exposure-history diversity represented was limited. Higher generation probabilities were observed for clonotypes shared by all four sorted-subset donors than for non-shared clonotypes. Naive subsets generally had larger estimated clonotype richness than memory subsets did. Rarefaction of sorted-subset datasets indicated incomplete sequencing despite the large sequencing depth. Pairwise subsampling indicated that sequencing depth was expected to affect the degree of clonotype sharing among donors. When four donors were compared, the shared fraction of clonotypes was 5% to 6.5% for naive CD4, around 4% for naive CD8, roughly 2.5% for memory CD4, and 0.35% to 0.5% for memory CD8. Only blood was sampled, and tissue TCR repertoires likely differ from those in blood.

Healthy HIV-negative adults with no recently reported acute infections or vaccinations were included as donors. Every donor was a Caucasian adult living in Nashville, Tennessee, USA. CD4+ T cells were enriched by magnetic negative selection, after which naive cells were positively selected on CD45RA and the negative fraction was taken as the memory subset. Blood was obtained by leukapheresis, after which PBMCs were separated by Ficoll-Histopaque density gradient centrifugation and cryopreserved in liquid nitrogen vapor phase. Purity and quantity of every magnetically sorted T cell population were checked by analytical flow cytometry. Genomic DNA was isolated from each sorted fraction and quantified by UV absorbance on a Nanodrop 2000c. CDR1 and CDR2 are drawn from the germline V gene (reference sequence): MNHEY, SMNVEV. Including the terminal cysteine and phenylalanine, the CDR3 comprises 13 residues. The retained sequence is limited to the CDR3, 39 bases, with the frame set at the first base. V lost 6 bases and J lost 1 base; the stretch between them is 10 bases long.

Remarks on this clone: The target of this receptor is not known. Base-call qualities are not available, and no considerably larger clone is one nucleotide away.

The sequence joins TRBV27 to TRBJ2-7, with TRBD1 perhaps the D gene, on 6 matching bases. The sequence derives from a man between 18 and 29 years old in good health. Some clones in this sample may be carry-over from other donors' samples. What was sequenced was naive CD4+ T cells from PBMCs. In light of the paper, this sample's cell subset or site label describes: CD45RA+ positively selected. The DNA sequence is TGTGCCAGCAGGCCGGGACATTCCTACGAGCAGTACTTC. This translates into CASRPGHSYEQYF.